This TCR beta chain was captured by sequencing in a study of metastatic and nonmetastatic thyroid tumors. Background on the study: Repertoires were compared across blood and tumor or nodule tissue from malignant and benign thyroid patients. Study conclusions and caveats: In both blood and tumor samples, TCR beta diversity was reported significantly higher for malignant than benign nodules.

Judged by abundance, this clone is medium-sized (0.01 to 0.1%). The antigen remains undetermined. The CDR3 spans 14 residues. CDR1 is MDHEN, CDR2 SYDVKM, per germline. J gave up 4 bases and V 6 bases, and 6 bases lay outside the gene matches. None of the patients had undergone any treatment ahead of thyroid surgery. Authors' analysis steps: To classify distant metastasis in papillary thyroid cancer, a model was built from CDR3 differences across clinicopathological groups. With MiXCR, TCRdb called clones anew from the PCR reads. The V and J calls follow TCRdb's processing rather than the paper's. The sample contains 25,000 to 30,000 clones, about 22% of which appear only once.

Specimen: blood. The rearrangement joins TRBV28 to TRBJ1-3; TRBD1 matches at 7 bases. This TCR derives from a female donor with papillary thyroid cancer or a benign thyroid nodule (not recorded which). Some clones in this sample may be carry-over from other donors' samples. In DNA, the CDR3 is TGTGCCAGCAGCCCGGGACAGACAGGAAACACCATATATTTT. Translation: CASSPGQTGNTIYF.